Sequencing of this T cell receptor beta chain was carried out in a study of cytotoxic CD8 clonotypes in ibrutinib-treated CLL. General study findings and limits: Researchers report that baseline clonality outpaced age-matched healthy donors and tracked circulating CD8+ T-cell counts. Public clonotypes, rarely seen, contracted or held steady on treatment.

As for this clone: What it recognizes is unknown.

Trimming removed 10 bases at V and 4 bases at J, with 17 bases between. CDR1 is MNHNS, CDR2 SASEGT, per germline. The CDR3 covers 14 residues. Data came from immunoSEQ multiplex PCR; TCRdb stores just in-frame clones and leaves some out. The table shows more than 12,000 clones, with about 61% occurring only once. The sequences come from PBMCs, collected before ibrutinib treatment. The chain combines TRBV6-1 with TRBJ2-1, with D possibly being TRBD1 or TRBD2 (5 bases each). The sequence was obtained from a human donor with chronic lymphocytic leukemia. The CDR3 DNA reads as TGTGCCACAGGATGGGGGATCAAGTACAATGAGCAGTTCTTC. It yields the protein CATGWGIKYNEQFF.